The 16 T cell receptor beta chains listed next were all sequenced from one sample in a study of cytomegalovirus exposure and HLA in healthy donors. Both 60 Vbeta primers and 13 Jbeta primers went into the PCR. Produced via immunoSEQ multiplex PCR; TCRdb's table is partial and in-frame only. The repertoire includes about 120,000 clones, 75% of them detected once, and 1.6% sits in the top ten. Input material: PBMCs. The receptors shown here come from a woman aged 18-30 years in good health and CMV-seronegative.

A note on this clone: At one end, the junction sequence differs from germline, possibly due to a read error. The chain combines TRBV7-7 with TRBJ1-3; D remains ambiguous. The length of the CDR3 is 14 residues. Germline V gene lookup returns CDR1 SSHAT and CDR2 FNYEAQ (reference sequence). The CDR3 DNA reads TGTGCTAGCAGCTTAGATCTCTCTGGAAACACCATATATTTT. This encodes CASSLDLSGNTIYF.

This rearrangement joins TRBV30 to TRBJ1-3, with D possibly TRBD1 on 5 matching bases. The germline CDR1 and CDR2 sequences are GTSNPN and SVGIG (reference sequence). The CDR3 sequence is 14 residues long. DNA for the CDR3: TGTGCTCGTCGTCAGGGAAGGTCTGGAAACACCATATATTTT. It specifies CARRQGRSGNTIYF.

The gene calls are TRBV6-5 and TRBJ1-3; weak D call: TRBD1 (6 bases). Trimming took 6 bases from V and 2 from J, leaving 11 bases between them. This CDR3 has 14 amino acids. Germline V gene sequence: CDR1 MNHEY, CDR2 SVGAGI. As DNA, the CDR3 is TGTGCCAGCAGCAGGGGAGAGACTGGAAACACCATATATTTT. Its protein is CASSRGETGNTIYF.

This clone has a handful of counts. The chain employs TRBV5-1 and TRBJ2-3, with a weak D call TRBD2 (5 bases). The germline V gene has CDR1 SGHRS and CDR2 YFSETQ. The V end lost 4 bases, the J end lost 1 base, and 10 bases lay between the germline ends. The CDR3 consists of 14 residues. The CDR3 spells CASSPAGRTDTQYF. DNA for the CDR3: TGCGCCAGCAGCCCCGCGGGCCGCACAGATACGCAGTATTTT.

The chain combines TRBV7-9 with TRBJ2-1, with 12 bases identical to TRBD2. Per germline, CDR1 SEHNR and CDR2 FQNEAQ (reference sequence). Trimming removed 1 base from V and 10 bases from J; junction bases left unmatched: 8. CDR3 length: 16 amino acids. CDR3 amino acids: CASSLGLAGAPAEQFF. CDR3 DNA: TGTGCCAGCAGCTTAGGACTAGCGGGGGCCCCGGCGGAGCAGTTCTTC.

The chain combines TRBV5-6 with TRBJ1-6; D unresolved. Trimming stripped 0 bases from V and 0 bases from J, with 7 bases between. Germline V CDR1 and CDR2: SGHDT, YYEEEE. This CDR3 has 16 residues. CDR3 region: CASSLEPSSYNSPLHF. The CDR3 DNA follows: TGTGCCAGCAGCTTGGAACCGAGCTCCTATAATTCACCCCTCCACTTT.

The chain recombines TRBV6-6 with TRBJ1-1, with TRBD1 matching 7 bases. V trimming: 6 bases; J trimming: 8 bases; junction bases outside the gene matches: 9. CDR1 is MNHNY, CDR2 SVGAGI, per germline (reference sequence). The CDR3 has 13 amino acids. CDR3: CASSRDRDEEAFF. The CDR3 nucleotides are TGTGCCAGCAGCCGTGACAGGGACGAAGAAGCTTTCTTT.

The chain recombines TRBV28 with TRBJ1-1; 11 positions agree with TRBD1. CDR3 length: 15 amino acids. J gave up 11 bases and V 6 bases, and 14 bases lay outside the gene matches. Germline loops: CDR1 MDHEN, CDR2 SYDVKM. CDR3 DNA: TGTGCCAGCAGCCTTTTTGCCGGGACAGGGGGTTTCGCTTTCTTT. Residues: CASSLFAGTGGFAFF.

The chain employs TRBV5-1 and TRBJ1-3, with TRBD1 as a possible D gene (5 bases). This CDR3 region has 16 residues. Germline CDR1 SGHRS, CDR2 YFSETQ. Trimming took 4 bases from V and 2 from J, leaving 16 bases between them. This CDR3 reads CASSPSGGVTGNTIYF. The CDR3, as DNA: TGCGCCAGCAGCCCGTCTGGGGGGGTAACTGGAAACACCATATATTTT.

V and J are TRBV27 and TRBJ2-1, with 9 bases matching TRBD1. The junction had 4 bases not matched to a gene; V was cut back by 4 bases and J by 3 bases. Germline V lookup: CDR1 MNHEY, CDR2 SMNVEV (reference sequence). The CDR3 length is 15 residues. This CDR3 is CASSWGQGRYNEQFF. The CDR3, as DNA: TGTGCCAGCAGTTGGGGACAGGGTCGCTACAATGAGCAGTTCTTC.

The rearrangement joins TRBV2 to TRBJ2-5; tentatively, D is TRBD1 (5 bases). The germline gives CDR1 SNHLY, CDR2 FYNNEI. The germline V and J ends were trimmed by 7 bases and 10 bases, with 16 bases remaining between them. The CDR3 covers 12 residues. The CDR3 here is CASTWGPTYQYF. CDR3 nucleotides: TGTGCCAGCACTTGGGGCCCTACATACCAGTACTTC.

This clone was found a few times. The chain couples TRBV7-2 to TRBJ1-6; 7 nucleotides match TRBD1. Germline lookup yields CDR1 SGHTA and CDR2 FQGNSA. CDR3 length: 15 amino acids. The ends lost 4 bases at V and 10 bases at J; junction bases unmatched: 10. The CDR3 bases are TGTGCCAGCAGCTCCGCGAGCAGGGGGAGCTCACCCCTCCACTTT. The encoded protein is CASSSASRGSSPLHF.

The chain links TRBV19 to TRBJ1-5; D possibly corresponds to TRBD1 (5 bases). Trimming took off 4 bases at V and 0 bases at J, with 10 bases between the two ends. There are 15 residues in the CDR3. CDR1 is LNHDA, CDR2 SQIVND, per germline (reference sequence). The CDR3 sequence is CASSRGQFSNQPQHF. The CDR3, as DNA: TGTGCCAGTAGTAGAGGACAATTTAGCAATCAGCCCCAGCATTTT.

This chain connects TRBV5-6 to TRBJ2-6; the D gene is possibly TRBD1 (6 bases). The CDR3 sequence is 17 residues long. From germline, CDR1 is SGHDT and CDR2 YYEEEE. V shed 5 bases and J shed 0 bases, with 15 bases lying between them. The CDR3 loop is CASRGTPRASGANVLTF. The CDR3 bases are TGTGCCAGCAGGGGGACACCAAGGGCCTCTGGGGCCAACGTCCTGACTTTC.

The chain carries TRBV28 and TRBJ1-1, with 9 bases that match TRBD1. CDR1 is MDHEN and CDR2 is SYDVKM in the germline V gene. The CDR3 runs to 13 residues. The ends lost 6 bases at V and 4 bases at J; junction bases unmatched: 3. As DNA, the CDR3 is TGTGCCAGCAGGATGACAGGGGGCACTGAAGCTTTCTTT. It yields the protein CASRMTGGTEAFF.

The V gene is TRBV5-1, the J gene TRBJ1-1, with 8 nucleotides matching TRBD1. V lost 6 bases and J lost 4; bases outside the gene matches: 5. The CDR3 sequence is 13 residues long. Germline V CDR1 and CDR2: SGHRS, YFSETQ. CDR3 amino acids: CASTQGAGTEAFF. CDR3 sequence (DNA): TGCGCCAGCACCCAGGGGGCAGGCACTGAAGCTTTCTTT.